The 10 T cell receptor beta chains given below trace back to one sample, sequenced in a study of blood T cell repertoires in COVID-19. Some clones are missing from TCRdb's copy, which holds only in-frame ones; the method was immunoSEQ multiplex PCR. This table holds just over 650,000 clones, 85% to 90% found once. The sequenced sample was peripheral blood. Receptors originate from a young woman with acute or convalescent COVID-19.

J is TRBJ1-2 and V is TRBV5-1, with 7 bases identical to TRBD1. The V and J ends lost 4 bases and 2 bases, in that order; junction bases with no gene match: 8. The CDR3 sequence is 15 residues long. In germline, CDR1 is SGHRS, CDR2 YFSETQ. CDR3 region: CASSPYRGSNYGYTF. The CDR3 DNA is TGCGCCAGCAGCCCATACAGGGGATCGAACTATGGCTACACCTTC. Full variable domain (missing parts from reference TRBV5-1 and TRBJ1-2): KAGVTQTPRYLIKTRGQQVTLSCSPISGHRSVSWYQQTPGQGLQFLFEYFSETQRNKGNFPGRFSGRQFSNSRSEMNVSTLELGDSALYLCASSPYRGSNYGYTFGSGTRLTVV.

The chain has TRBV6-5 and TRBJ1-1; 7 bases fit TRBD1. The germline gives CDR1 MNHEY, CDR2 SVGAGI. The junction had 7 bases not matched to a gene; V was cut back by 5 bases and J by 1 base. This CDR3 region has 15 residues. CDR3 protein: CASSPAGGGNTEAFF. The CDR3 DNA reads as TGTGCCAGCAGTCCTGCAGGGGGAGGGAACACTGAAGCTTTCTTT.

In DNA, the CDR3 is TGTGCCACCAGTCCCTCGCGGGGAACAGATACGCAGTATTTT. This gives the protein CATSPSRGTDTQYF. The chain employs TRBV24-1 and TRBJ2-3, with D perhaps TRBD2 (6 bases). Germline loops: CDR1 KGHDR, CDR2 SFDVKD. There are 14 residues in the CDR3. V was shortened by 6 bases and J by 3 bases, with 12 bases between the two germline ends.

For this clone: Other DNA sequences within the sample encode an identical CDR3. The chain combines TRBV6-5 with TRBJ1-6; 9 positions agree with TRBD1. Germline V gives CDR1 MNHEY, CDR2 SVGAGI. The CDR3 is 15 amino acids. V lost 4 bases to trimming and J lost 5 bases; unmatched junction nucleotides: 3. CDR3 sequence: CASSLDRGHNSPLHF. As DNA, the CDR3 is TGTGCCAGCAGTTTGGACAGGGGCCATAATTCACCCCTCCACTTT.

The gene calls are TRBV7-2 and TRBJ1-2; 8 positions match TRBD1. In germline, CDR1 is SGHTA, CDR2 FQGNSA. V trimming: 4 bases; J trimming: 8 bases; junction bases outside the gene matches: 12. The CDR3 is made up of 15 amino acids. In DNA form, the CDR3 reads TGTGCCAGCAGCTCTACCCTAGGCAGGGGGCAGGGCTACACCTTC. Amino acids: CASSSTLGRGQGYTF.

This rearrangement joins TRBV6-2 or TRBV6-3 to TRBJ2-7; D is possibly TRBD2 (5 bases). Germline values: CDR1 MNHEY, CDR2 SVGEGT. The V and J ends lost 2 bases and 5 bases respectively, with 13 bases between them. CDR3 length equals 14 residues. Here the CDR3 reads CASSYGGEGDEQYF. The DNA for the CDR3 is TGTGCCAGCAGTTACGGAGGTGAGGGAGACGAGCAGTACTTC.

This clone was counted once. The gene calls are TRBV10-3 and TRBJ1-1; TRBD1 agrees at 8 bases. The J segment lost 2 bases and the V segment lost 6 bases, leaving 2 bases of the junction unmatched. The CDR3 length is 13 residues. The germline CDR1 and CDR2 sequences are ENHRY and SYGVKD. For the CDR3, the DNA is TGTGCCATCAGGGACAGGGCTAACACTGAAGCTTTCTTT. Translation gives CAIRDRANTEAFF.

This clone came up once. The CDR3 sequence: CASSSRDRERLNYGYTF. Here the CDR3 DNA reads TGTGCCAGCAGCTCCCGGGACAGGGAACGACTTAACTATGGCTACACCTTC. The chain joins TRBV21-1 to TRBJ1-2; the D segment call TRBD1 is taken from the table without a DNA check. TRBV21-1 is a pseudogene. The CDR3 spans 17 residues.

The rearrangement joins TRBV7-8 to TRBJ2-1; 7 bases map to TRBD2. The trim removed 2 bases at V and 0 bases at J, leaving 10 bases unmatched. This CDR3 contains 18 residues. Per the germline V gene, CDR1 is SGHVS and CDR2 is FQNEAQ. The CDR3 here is CASSLPKGGSSSYNEQFF. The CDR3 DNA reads TGTGCCAGCAGCTTACCGAAGGGAGGGTCGAGCTCCTACAATGAGCAGTTCTTC.

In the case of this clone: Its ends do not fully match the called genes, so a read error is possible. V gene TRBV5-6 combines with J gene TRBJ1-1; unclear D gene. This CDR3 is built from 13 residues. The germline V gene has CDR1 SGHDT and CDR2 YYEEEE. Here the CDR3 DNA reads TGTGCCAGCAGTTTGGGCGTGAACACTGAAGCTTTCTTT. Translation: CASSLGVNTEAFF.